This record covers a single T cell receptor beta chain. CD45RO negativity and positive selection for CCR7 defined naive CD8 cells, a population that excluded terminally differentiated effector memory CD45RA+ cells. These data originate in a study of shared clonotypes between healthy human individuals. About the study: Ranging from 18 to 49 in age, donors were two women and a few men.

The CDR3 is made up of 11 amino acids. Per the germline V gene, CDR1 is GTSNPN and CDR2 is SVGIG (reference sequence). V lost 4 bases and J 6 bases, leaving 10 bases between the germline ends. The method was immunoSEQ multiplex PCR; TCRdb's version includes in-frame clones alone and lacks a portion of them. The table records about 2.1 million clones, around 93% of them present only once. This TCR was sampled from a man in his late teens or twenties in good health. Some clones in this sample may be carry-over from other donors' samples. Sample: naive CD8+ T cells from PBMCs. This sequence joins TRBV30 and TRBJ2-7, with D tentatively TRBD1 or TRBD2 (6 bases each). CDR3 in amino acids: CAWNEGGEQYF. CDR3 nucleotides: TGTGCCTGGAACGAGGGGGGCGAGCAGTACTTC.